Presented here are 2 T cell receptor beta chains from one specimen sequenced in a study of cytotoxic CD8 clonotypes in ibrutinib-treated CLL. Assay: immunoSEQ multiplex PCR; the TCRdb copy retains only in-frame clones and omits some. This sample yields about 68,000 clones, of which about 63% are seen a single time; around 5.8% belongs to the top ten. The starting material was PBMCs, obtained after 12 months of ibrutinib treatment. The receptors derive from a human donor with chronic lymphocytic leukemia.

This clone was observed a handful of times. The chain links TRBV5-6 to TRBJ1-2; 12 bases map to TRBD1. With 1 base clipped from V and 7 bases from J, the junction kept 11 bases outside the gene matches. The germline V gene has CDR1 SGHDT and CDR2 YYEEEE. This CDR3 comprises 17 residues. CDR3 loop: CASSLFGPGQGAGGYTF. DNA for the CDR3: TGTGCCAGCAGCTTGTTTGGACCGGGACAGGGGGCCGGTGGCTACACCTTC.

The rearrangement uses TRBV6-1 and TRBJ1-1; 10 nucleotides line up with TRBD1. Trimming removed 5 bases from V and 1 base from J; junction bases left unmatched: 7. Germline lookup yields CDR1 MNHNS and CDR2 SASEGT. The CDR3 spans 16 residues. For the CDR3, the DNA is TGTGCCAGCAGTAAAGACAGGGGGCAAGAGAACACTGAAGCTTTCTTT. It encodes CASSKDRGQENTEAFF.